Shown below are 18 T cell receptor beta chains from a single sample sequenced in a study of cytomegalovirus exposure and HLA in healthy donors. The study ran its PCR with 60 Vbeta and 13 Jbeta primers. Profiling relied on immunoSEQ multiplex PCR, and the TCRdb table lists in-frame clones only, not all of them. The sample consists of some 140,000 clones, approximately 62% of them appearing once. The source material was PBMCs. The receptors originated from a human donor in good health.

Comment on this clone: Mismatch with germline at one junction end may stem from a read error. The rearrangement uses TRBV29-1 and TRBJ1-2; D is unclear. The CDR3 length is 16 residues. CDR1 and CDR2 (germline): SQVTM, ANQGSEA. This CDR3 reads CSAEGSAAVVNYGYTF. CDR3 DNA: TGCAGCGCTGAAGGTTCGGCGGCCGTGGTGAACTATGGCTACACCTTC. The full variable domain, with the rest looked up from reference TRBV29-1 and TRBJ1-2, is SAVISQKPSRDICQRGTSLTIQCQVDSQVTMMFWYRQQPGQSLTLIATANQGSEATYESGFVIDKFPISRPNLTFSTLTVSNMSPEDSSIYLCSAEGSAAVVNYGYTFGSGTRLTVV.

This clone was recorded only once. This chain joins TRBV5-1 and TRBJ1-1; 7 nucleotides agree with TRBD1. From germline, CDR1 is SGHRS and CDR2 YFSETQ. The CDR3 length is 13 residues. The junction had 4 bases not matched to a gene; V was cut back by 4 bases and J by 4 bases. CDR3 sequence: CASSKGTATEAFF. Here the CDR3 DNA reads TGCGCCAGCAGCAAGGGGACAGCCACTGAAGCTTTCTTT.

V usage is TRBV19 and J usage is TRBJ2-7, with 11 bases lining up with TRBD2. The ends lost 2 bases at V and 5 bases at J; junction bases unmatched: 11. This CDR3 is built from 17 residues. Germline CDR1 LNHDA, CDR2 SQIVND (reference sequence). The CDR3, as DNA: TGTGCCAGTAGTATATCCCGGACTAGCGGGCCCGCCGACGAGCAGTACTTC. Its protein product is CASSISRTSGPADEQYF.

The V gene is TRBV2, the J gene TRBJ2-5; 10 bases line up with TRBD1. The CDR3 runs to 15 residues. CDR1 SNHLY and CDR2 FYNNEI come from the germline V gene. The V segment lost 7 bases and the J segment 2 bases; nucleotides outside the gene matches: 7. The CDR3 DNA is TGTGCCAGCACCATCCGGGACAGGGGTCAAGAGACCCAGTACTTC. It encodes CASTIRDRGQETQYF. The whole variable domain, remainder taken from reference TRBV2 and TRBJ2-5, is EPEVTQTPSHQVTQMGQEVILRCVPISNHLYFYWYRQILGQKVEFLVSFYNNEISEKSEIFDDQFSVERPDGSNFTLKIRSTKLEDSAMYFCASTIRDRGQETQYFGPGTRLLVL.

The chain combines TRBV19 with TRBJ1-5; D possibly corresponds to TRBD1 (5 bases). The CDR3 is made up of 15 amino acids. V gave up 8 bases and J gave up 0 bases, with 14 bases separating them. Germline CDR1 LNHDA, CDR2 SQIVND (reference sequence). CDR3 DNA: TGTGCCAGTCGGTCGACAGCCCCTAGCAATCAGCCCCAGCATTTT. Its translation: CASRSTAPSNQPQHF.

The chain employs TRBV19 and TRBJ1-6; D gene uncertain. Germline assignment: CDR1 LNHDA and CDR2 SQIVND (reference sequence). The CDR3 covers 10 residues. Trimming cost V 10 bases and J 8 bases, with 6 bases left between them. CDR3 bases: TGTGCCAACTTAGATTCACCCCTCCACTTT. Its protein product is CANLDSPLHF.

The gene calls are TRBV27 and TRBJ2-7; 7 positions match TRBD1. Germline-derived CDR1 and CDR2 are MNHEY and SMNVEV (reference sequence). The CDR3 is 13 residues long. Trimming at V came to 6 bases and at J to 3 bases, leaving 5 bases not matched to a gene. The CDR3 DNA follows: TGTGCCAGCAGAAGGGACAGACACTACGAGCAGTACTTC. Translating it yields CASRRDRHYEQYF.

CDR3 DNA sequence: TGTGCCAGCAGGGGGACTAGCGAGTATGAGCAGTTCTTC. Its translation: CASRGTSEYEQFF. The chain recombines TRBV6-6 with TRBJ2-1; 10 nucleotides line up with TRBD2. The length of the CDR3 is 13 residues. Germline CDR1 MNHNY, CDR2 SVGAGI (reference sequence). V lost 6 bases, J lost 8 bases, and 4 bases stayed unmatched.

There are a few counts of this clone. CDR3 residues: CASSNPKWDRAYEQYF. The CDR3 bases are TGTGCCAGCAGCAACCCGAAATGGGACAGGGCCTACGAGCAGTACTTC. This rearrangement joins TRBV21-1 to TRBJ2-7; the table gives TRBD1 as D, unverified against the DNA. TRBV21-1 is described as a pseudogene. This CDR3 spans 16 amino acids.

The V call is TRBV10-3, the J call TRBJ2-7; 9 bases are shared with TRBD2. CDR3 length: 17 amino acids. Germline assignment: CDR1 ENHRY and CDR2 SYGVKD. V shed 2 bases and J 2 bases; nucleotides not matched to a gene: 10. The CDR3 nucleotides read TGTGCCATCAGTGAGAGGGTGGCTAGCGGGACCCCCTACGAGCAGTACTTC. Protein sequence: CAISERVASGTPYEQYF.

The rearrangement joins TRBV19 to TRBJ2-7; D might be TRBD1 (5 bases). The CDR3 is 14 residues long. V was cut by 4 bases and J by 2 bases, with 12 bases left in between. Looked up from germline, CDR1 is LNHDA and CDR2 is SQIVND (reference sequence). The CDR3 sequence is CASSTDGAAYEQYF. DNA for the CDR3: TGTGCCAGTAGTACAGATGGGGCAGCCTACGAGCAGTACTTC. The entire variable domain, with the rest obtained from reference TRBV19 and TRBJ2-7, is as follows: DGGITQSPKYLFRKEGQNVTLSCEQNLNHDAMYWYRQDPGQGLRLIYYSQIVNDFQKGDIAEGYSVSREKKESFPLTVTSAQKNPTAFYLCASSTDGAAYEQYFGPGTRLTVT.

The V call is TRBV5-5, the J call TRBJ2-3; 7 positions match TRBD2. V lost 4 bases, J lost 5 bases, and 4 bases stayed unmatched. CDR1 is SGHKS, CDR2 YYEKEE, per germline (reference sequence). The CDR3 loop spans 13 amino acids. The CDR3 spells CASSPRGVDTQYF. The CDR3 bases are TGTGCCAGCAGCCCCCGGGGGGTAGATACGCAGTATTTT.

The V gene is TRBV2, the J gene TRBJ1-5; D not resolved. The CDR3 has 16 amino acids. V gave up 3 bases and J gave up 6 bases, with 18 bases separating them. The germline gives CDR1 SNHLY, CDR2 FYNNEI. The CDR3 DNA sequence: TGTGCCAGCAGTGAGATAGAACAACACCGAGGTCAGCCCCAGCATTTT. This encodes CASSEIEQHRGQPQHF.

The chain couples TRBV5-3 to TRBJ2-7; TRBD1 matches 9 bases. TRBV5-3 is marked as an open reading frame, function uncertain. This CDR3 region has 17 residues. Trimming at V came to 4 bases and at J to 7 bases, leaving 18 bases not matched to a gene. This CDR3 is CARSPPGQGILGYEQYF. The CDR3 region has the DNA TGTGCCAGAAGCCCCCCAGGACAGGGGATTCTGGGGTATGAGCAGTACTTC.

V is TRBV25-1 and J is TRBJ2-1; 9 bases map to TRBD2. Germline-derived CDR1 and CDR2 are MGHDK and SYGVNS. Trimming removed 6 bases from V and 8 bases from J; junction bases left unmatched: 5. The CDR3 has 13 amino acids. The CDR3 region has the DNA TGTGCCAGCAGGCTAGCGGGAAACTATGAGCAGTTCTTC. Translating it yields CASRLAGNYEQFF. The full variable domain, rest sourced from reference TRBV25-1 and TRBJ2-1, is EADIYQTPRYLVIGTGKKITLECSQTMGHDKMYWYQQDPGMELHLIHYSYGVNSTEKGDLSSESTVSRIRTEHFPLTLESARPSHTSQYLCASRLAGNYEQFFGPGTRLTVL.

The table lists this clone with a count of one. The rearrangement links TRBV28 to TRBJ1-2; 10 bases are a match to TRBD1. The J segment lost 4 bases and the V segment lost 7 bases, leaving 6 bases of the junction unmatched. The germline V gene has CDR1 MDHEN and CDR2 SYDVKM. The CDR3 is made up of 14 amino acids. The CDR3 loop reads CASMRTGGSYGYTF. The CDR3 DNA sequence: TGTGCCAGCATGAGGACAGGGGGTTCCTATGGCTACACCTTC.

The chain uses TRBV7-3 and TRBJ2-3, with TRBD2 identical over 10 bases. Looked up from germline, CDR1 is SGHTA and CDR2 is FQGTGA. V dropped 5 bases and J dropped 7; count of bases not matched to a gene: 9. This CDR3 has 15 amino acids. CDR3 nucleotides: TGTGCCAGCAGCCCCTCTAGCGGGAGCTTGAATACGCAGTATTTT. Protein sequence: CASSPSSGSLNTQYF.

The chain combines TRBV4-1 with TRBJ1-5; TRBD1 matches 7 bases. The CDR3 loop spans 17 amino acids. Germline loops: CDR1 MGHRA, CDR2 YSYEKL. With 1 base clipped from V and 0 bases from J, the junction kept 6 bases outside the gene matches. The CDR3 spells CASSQGGTAISNQPQHF. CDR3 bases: TGCGCCAGCAGCCAAGGGGGGACAGCGATTAGCAATCAGCCCCAGCATTTT.